This T cell receptor (beta chain) was identified during a study of naive and memory T cell subsets. This clonotype was counted ten times or more. Looked up from germline, CDR1 is SQVTM and CDR2 is ANQGSEA. With 5 bases removed from V and 0 bases from J, the gap between germline ends came to 13 bases. The CDR3 sequence is 15 residues long. Two oligonucleotides, mixed equimolar, formed the beta constant-region primer covering TRBC1 and TRBC2. TCRdb re-called the UMI-ligation and nested PCR reads through MiXCR, storing one row per CDR3 protein. The sample includes 84,000 or so distinct CDR3 sequences, about 6.5% seen only once; the top ten take 1.5% to 2%.

The chain has TRBV29-1 and TRBJ2-2, with a possible D match to TRBD2 (5 bases). The origin of this receptor is a human donor in good health. The specimen sequenced was central memory CD4+ T cells from blood. CDR3 nucleotide sequence: TGCAGCGTTCGAGACCGGGGTTCGAACACCGGGGAGCTGTTTTTT. Protein sequence: CSVRDRGSNTGELFF.